This TCR beta chain derives from a study of cytomegalovirus exposure and HLA in healthy donors. Notes on this clone: Its antigen is unidentified.

This CDR3 is 11 amino acids long. Trimming cost V 2 bases and J 5 bases, with 7 bases left between them. Germline values: CDR1 SQVTM, CDR2 ANQGSEA. Both 60 Vbeta primers and 13 Jbeta primers went into the PCR. The data were produced by immunoSEQ multiplex PCR, yet TCRdb's version contains in-frame clones alone and is incomplete. Of about 150,000 clones detected, around 79% appear once; the ten largest clones hold 5.5% to 6%. Broader study findings: As a later analysis revealed, most CMV-associated TCR beta chains appeared HLA-restricted.

The origin of this receptor is a man aged 25-45 years in good health and CMV-seropositive. Sequencing was performed on PBMCs. This rearrangement joins TRBV29-1 to TRBJ2-7, with D unresolved. CDR3: CSVEISHEQYF. The CDR3, as DNA: TGCAGCGTTGAAATATCCCACGAGCAGTACTTC.